The 2 T cell receptor beta chains below were found in one sample sequenced in a study of T cell repertoires in cytomegalovirus infection. TCRdb recomputed calls from the reads with MiXCR, one row per CDR3 protein. In the table there are 300,000 to 400,000 distinct CDR3 sequences, 15% to 20% of which are singletons. The source material was PBMCs. The receptors here all came from a human donor in good health (CMV status not recorded). Some clones in this sample may be carry-over from other donors' samples.

This clonotype was found many times. The rearrangement uses TRBV7-9 and TRBJ2-7; possibly TRBD1 for D (6 bases). Trimming pared 5 bases from V and 5 bases from J, leaving 22 bases between. There are 16 residues in the CDR3. Germline lookup yields CDR1 SEHNR and CDR2 FQNEAQ (reference sequence). The chain's CDR3 is CASSLRDTTPGDEQYF. Written as DNA, the CDR3 is TGTGCCAGCAGCCTCCGGGACACCACCCCCGGGGACGAGCAGTACTTC.

This rearrangement joins TRBV2 to TRBJ1-5; D gene uncertain. CDR3 length: 14 residues. The germline V and J ends were trimmed by 8 bases and 5 bases, with 16 bases remaining between them. Germline CDR1 reads SNHLY; CDR2 reads FYNNEI. As DNA, the CDR3 is TGTGCCAGCCTGGGTAGAGATTCCTATCAGCCCCAGCATTTT. It is translated as CASLGRDSYQPQHF. The whole variable domain, filled in from reference TRBV2 and TRBJ1-5, reads EPEVTQTPSHQVTQMGQEVILRCVPISNHLYFYWYRQILGQKVEFLVSFYNNEISEKSEIFDDQFSVERPDGSNFTLKIRSTKLEDSAMYFCASLGRDSYQPQHFGDGTRLSIL.